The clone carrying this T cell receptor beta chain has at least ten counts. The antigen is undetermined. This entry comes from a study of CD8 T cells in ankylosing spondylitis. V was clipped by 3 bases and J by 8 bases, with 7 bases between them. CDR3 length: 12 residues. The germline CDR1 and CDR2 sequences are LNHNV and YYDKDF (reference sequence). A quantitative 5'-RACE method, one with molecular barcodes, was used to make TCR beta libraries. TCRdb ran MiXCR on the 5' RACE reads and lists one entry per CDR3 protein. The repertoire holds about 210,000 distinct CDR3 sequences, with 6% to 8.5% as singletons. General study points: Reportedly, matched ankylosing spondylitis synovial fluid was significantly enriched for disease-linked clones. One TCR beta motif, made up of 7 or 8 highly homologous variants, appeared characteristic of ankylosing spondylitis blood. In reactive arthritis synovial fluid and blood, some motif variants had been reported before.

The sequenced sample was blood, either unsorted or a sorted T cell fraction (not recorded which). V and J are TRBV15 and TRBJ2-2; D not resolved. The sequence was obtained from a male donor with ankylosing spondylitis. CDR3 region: CATSSEWGELFF. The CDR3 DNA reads TGTGCCACCAGCAGTGAGTGGGGGGAGCTGTTTTTT.